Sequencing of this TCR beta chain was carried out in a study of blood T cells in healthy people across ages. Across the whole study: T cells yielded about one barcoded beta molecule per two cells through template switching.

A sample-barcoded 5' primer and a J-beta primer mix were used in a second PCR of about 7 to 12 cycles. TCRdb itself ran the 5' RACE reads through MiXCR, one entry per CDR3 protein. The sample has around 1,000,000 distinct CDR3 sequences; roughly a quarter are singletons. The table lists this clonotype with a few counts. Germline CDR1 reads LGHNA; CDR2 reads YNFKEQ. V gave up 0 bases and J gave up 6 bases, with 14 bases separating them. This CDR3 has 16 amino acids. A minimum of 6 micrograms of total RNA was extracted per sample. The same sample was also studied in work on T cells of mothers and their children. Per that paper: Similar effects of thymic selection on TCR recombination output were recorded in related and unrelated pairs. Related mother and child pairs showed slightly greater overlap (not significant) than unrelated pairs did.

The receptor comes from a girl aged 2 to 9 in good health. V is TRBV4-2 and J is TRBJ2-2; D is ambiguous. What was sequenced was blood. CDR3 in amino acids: CASSQDNDMMAGELFF. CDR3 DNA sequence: TGTGCCAGCAGCCAAGATAACGATATGATGGCCGGGGAGCTGTTTTTT.